The clone carrying this TCR beta chain is a singleton in its sample. One junction end does not reproduce the germline sequence, and a read error may be involved. This CDR3 comprises 14 residues. Germline-derived CDR1 and CDR2 are SSHAT and FNYEAQ (reference sequence). The data stem from a study of blood T cell repertoires in COVID-19. Study-wide context: Samples taken during acute and convalescent COVID-19 were collected in the United States, Italy and Spain. T cells, B-cell-depleted T cells, or PBMCs supplied cDNA or gDNA.

Authors' analysis steps: Estimates of nucleated cell counts were drawn from the amplification of reference gene primers. Sequencing was performed with immunoSEQ multiplex PCR; in TCRdb, only in-frame clones are kept and a portion is missing. That table is the source of V, J and clone size, and D and trimming were worked out from the DNA. Counted here are some 78,000 clones, 75% to 90% occurring once; the ten biggest clones make up 5.8%. The chain employs TRBV7-7 and TRBJ2-3, with 8 bases aligning to TRBD1. The sequencing sample was made of peripheral blood. The clonotype originates from a man in his 60s with active or convalescent COVID-19. The CDR3: CASSQTGGTDTQYF. The CDR3 DNA sequence: TGTGCTAGCAGCCAGACAGGGGGCACAGATACGCAGTATTTT. Full variable domain (remainder filled in from reference TRBV7-7 and TRBJ2-3): GAGVSQSPRYKVTKRGQDVTLRCDPISSHATLYWYQQALGQGPEFLTYFNYEAQPDKSGLPSDRFSAERPEGSISTLTIQRTEQRDSAMYRCASSQTGGTDTQYFGPGTRLTVL.